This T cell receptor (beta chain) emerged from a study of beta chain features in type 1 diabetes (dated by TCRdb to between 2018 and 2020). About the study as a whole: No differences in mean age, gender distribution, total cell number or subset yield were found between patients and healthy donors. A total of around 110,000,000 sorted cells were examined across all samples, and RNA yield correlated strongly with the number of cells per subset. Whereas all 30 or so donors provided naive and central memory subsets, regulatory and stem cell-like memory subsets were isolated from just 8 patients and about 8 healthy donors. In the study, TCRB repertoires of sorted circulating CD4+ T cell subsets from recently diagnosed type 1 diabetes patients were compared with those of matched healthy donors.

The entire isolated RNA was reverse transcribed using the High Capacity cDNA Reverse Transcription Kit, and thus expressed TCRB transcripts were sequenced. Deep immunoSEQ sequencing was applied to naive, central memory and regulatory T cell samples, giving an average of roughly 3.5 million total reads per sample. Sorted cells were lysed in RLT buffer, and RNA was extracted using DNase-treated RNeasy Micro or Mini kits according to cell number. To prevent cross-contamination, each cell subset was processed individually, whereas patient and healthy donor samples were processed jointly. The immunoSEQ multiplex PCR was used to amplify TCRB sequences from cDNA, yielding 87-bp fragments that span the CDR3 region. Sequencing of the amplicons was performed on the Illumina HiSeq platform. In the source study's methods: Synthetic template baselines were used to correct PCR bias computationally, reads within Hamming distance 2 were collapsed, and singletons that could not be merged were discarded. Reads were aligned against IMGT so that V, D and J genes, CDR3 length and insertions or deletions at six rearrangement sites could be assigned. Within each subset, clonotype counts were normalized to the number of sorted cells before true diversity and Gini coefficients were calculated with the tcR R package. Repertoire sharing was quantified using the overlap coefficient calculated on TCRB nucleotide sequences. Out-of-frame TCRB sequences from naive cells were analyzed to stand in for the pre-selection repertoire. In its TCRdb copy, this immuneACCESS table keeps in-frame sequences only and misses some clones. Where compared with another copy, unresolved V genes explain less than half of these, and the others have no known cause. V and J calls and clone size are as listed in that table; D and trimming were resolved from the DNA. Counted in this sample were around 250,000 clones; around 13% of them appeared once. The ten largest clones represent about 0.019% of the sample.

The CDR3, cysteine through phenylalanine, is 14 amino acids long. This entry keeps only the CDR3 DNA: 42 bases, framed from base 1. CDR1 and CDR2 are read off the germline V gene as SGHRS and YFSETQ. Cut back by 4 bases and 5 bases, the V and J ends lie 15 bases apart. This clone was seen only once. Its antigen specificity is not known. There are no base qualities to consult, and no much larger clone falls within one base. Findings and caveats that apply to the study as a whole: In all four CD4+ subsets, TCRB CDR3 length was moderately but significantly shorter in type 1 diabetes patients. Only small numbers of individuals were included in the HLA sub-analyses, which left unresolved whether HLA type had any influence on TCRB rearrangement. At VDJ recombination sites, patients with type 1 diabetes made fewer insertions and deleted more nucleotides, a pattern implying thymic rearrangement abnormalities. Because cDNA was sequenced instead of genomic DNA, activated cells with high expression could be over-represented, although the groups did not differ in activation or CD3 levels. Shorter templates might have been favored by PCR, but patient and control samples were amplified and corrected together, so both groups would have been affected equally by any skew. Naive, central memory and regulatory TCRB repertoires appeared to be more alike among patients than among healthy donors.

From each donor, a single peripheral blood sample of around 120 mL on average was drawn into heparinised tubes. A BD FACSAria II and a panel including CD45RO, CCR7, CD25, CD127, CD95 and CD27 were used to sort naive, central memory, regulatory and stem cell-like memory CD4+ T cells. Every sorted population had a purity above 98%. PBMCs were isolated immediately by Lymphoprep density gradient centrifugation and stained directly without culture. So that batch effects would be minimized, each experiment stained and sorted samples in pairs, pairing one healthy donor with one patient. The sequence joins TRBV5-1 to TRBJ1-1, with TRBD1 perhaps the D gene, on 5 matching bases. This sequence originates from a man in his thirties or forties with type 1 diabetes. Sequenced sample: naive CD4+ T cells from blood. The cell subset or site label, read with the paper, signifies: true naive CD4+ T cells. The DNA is TGCGCCAGCAGCCAAGGGGTGTTAGGGACTGAAGCTTTCTTT. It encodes CASSQGVLGTEAFF.